This TCR beta chain was retrieved from a study of T cells in Graves' hyperthyroidism and ophthalmopathy. Study observations and caveats: The model anticipated ophthalmopathy a median around 6 months pre-onset.

This CDR3 has 14 amino acids. Germline loops: CDR1 DFQATT, CDR2 SNEGSKA (reference sequence). The ends were cut back, 3 bases at V and 0 bases at J, with 12 bases in the middle. RNA transcripts yielded amplified TCR beta CDR3 regions. Researchers ran a first-round RT-PCR on the TCR CDR3 using the HTBI primer set. TCRdb called the multiplex PCR reads again in MiXCR, with one record for every CDR3 protein. The table shows hundreds of thousands of distinct CDR3 sequences, with less than 15% occurring only once. The definition of stable Graves' hyperthyroidism was no ophthalmopathy progression within 18 months. Hyperthyroidism, newly diagnosed and lasting under 2 months, affected patients aged 18 to 65. On the basis of clinical symptoms, serum thyroxine and TRAb, thyroid ultrasound and orbital computed tomography, diagnoses were made. Regarding this clonotype: Its matching antigen is unknown.

The gene calls are TRBV20-1 and TRBJ2-7; D perhaps matches TRBD2 (5 bases). The source is a woman younger than 35 with Graves' hyperthyroidism. Sequencing input: blood. CDR3 protein: CSARVPTSSYEQYF. In DNA form, the CDR3 reads TGCAGTGCTAGGGTTCCAACTAGCTCCTACGAGCAGTACTTC.